The present TCR beta chain was sequenced within a study of shared clonotypes between healthy human individuals. Generated by immunoSEQ multiplex PCR, the TCRdb table keeps only in-frame clones and is missing some. The sample includes around 750,000 clones, about 74% of them seen just once. Study results and limitations: It was observed that roughly 5.5% of naive CD4 clonotypes were shared across four donors.

Details on this clone: Its cognate antigen is unknown.

The sequenced material came from memory CD4+ T cells sorted from blood. Documented subset: CD45RA-negative fraction. The receptor's source is a woman in her twenties or thirties in good health.

The CDR3 bases are TGTGCCAGCAGCTTAGAGGCCTGGAGCTCCTACGAGCAGTACTTC. Translated, it gives CASSLEAWSSYEQYF. J is TRBJ2-7 and V is TRBV7-2; D unresolved. Germline lookup yields CDR1 SGHTA and CDR2 FQGNSA. This CDR3 has 15 amino acids. With 1 base removed from V and 0 bases from J, the gap between germline ends came to 10 bases.